This T cell receptor beta chain came from a study of identical twins. The authors used template switching to add a universal primer site and gave cDNA unique molecular identifiers. From the 5' RACE reads, TCRdb called clonotypes with MiXCR, one entry per CDR3 protein. The repertoire holds 1.5 million to 2 million distinct CDR3 sequences, with more than 30% as singletons. Study-wide findings and caveats: Not following the same donors, the study drew its conclusions from cross-sectional statistical analysis. Twin-shared out-of-frame alpha sequences were enriched for low generation probability. The more abundant beta clonotypes in cord blood had fewer insertions, and memory repertoires did not show this.

Germline V gene sequence: CDR1 LGHNA, CDR2 YNFKEQ. V was trimmed by 3 bases and J by 4 bases, leaving 12 bases between them. The CDR3 is 14 residues long. This clonotype was counted only a few times. Its antigen remains unknown. The sequenced sample consisted of cord blood. The V and J genes are TRBV4-2 and TRBJ1-1; TRBD1 is a possible D gene (6 bases). The sequence was obtained from a newborn girl in good health. The CDR3 sequence is CASSQLQGPTEAFF. CDR3 nucleotides: TGTGCCAGCAGCCAGTTACAGGGACCCACTGAAGCTTTCTTT.